Listed below are T cell receptor beta chains from one sample, sequenced in a study of cytomegalovirus exposure and HLA in healthy donors. Libraries were prepared by immunoSEQ multiplex PCR; TCRdb keeps only in-frame clonotypes and omits some of them. The sample records about 120,000 clones, roughly 83% being singletons. The sample comprised PBMCs. The receptors here all came from a young man in good health and CMV-seropositive. Each CDR3 is given with its conserved first and last residue. The D gene is left open where the match is weak. A clone size is listed for some rows: how often the clone was seen (once, few, many), or a class if it is expanded.

size	D	J	V	DNA	CDR3
.	TRBD1	TRBJ2-7	TRBV28	TGTGCCAGCTACGCAAGGGACAGGGGATACGAGCAGTACTTC	CASYARDRGYEQYF
.	TRBD1	TRBJ1-2	TRBV4-3	TGCGCCAGCAGCCAGAGGACAGGGCATAGCTACACCTTC	CASSQRTGHSYTF
once	TRBD1	TRBJ2-7	TRBV7-9	TGTGCCAGCAGCCGGACAGGAACCCACGAGCAGTATTTC	CASSRTGTHEQYF
.	TRBD2	TRBJ2-3	TRBV7-2	TGTGCCAGCAGCTTAGTATTAGCGGGAGGCACAGATACGCAGTATTTT	CASSLVLAGGTDTQYF
.	.	TRBJ1-2	TRBV21-1	TGTGCCAGCAGCAAAGCGCGGGCGCACTATGGCTACACCTTC	CASSKARAHYGYTF
.	TRBD2	TRBJ2-3	TRBV6-5	TGTGCCAGCAGTACCCTAGCGGGCCCACATACGCAGTATTTT	CASSTLAGPHTQYF
.	TRBD1	TRBJ1-1	TRBV7-9	TGTGCCAGCAGCTTACTCCAGGGGGAATGGACTGAAGCTTTCTTT	CASSLLQGEWTEAFF
.	.	TRBJ2-3	TRBV18	TGTGCCAGCCCACCACAATCCCAGGACACAGATACGCAGTATTTT	CASPPQSQDTDTQYF
.	.	TRBJ1-2	TRBV30	TGTGCCTGGAACGTCCAGGGCCACTATGGCTACACCTTC	CAWNVQGHYGYTF
.	TRBD1	TRBJ1-1	TRBV30	TGTGCCTGGGGAACAGGGGGAGTGAAAGCTTTCTTT	CAWGTGGVKAFF
.	.	TRBJ2-7	TRBV2	TGTGCCAGCAGGTTAGACAAATTCTACGAGCAGTACTTC	CASRLDKFYEQYF
.	TRBD1	TRBJ1-5	TRBV19	TGTGCCAGTAGTATAGAGGGACAGGGGCATCAGCCCCAGCATTTT	CASSIEGQGHQPQHF
.	TRBD1	TRBJ2-5	TRBV7-9	TGTGCCAGCAGCGTACGGGACAGCCAAGAGACCCAGTACTTC	CASSVRDSQETQYF
.	.	TRBJ2-7	TRBV4-1	TGCGCCAGCAGCCCCGGCCAGGGGCCGACCTACGAGCAGTACTTC	CASSPGQGPTYEQYF
.	.	TRBJ1-3	TRBV4-2	TGTGCCAGCAGCCAAGATCTGAGTCGGGGGGGAAACACCATATATTTT	CASSQDLSRGGNTIYF
.	.	TRBJ2-1	TRBV11-2	TGTGCCAGCAGCTTCACAGGGAACCAGTACAATGAGCAGTTCTTC	CASSFTGNQYNEQFF
.	TRBD2	TRBJ2-1	TRBV5-1	TGCGCCAGCAGCATTCTGACTAGCGGGGGATACAATGAGCAGTTCTTC	CASSILTSGGYNEQFF
.	.	TRBJ1-1	TRBV9	TGTGCCAGCAGCGTGGGCCCCGGGGACACTGAAGCTTTCTTT	CASSVGPGDTEAFF
.	TRBD1	TRBJ2-1	TRBV4-2	TGTGCCAGCAGCCAGACAGACAGGGTGTACAATGAGCAGTTCTTC	CASSQTDRVYNEQFF
.	TRBD2	TRBJ2-2	TRBV4-3	TGCGCCAGCAGCCAAGGGGGACTAGTTACTACCGGGGAGCTGTTTTTT	CASSQGGLVTTGELFF
.	.	TRBJ2-2	TRBV5-1	TGCGCCAGCAGCTTGGCCCGGGACTTCCCGAACACCGGGGAGCTGTTTTTT	CASSLARDFPNTGELFF
.	.	TRBJ2-3	TRBV9	TGTGCCAGCAGCGCAAGTACGGGGTGGAGCACAGATACGCAGTATTTT	CASSASTGWSTDTQYF
.	.	TRBJ1-6	TRBV29-1	TGCAGCGTTGAACAGAAGATGAATTCACCCCTCCACTTT	CSVEQKMNSPLHF
.	.	TRBJ1-5	TRBV18	TGTGCCAGCTCACCGGGGAGAAATCAGCCCCAGCATTTT	CASSPGRNQPQHF
few	.	TRBJ2-1	TRBV9	TGTGCCAGCAGTCTAGGAATGAACGTCTACAATGAGCAGTTCTTC	CASSLGMNVYNEQFF
.	.	TRBJ2-7	TRBV6-5	TGTGCCAGCAGTCGGGACACTAGCTCCTACGAGCAGTACTTC	CASSRDTSSYEQYF
.	TRBD2	TRBJ2-7	TRBV13	TGTGCCAGCAGTCAGACTAGCGGGGTTCGGTACGAGCAGTACTTC	CASSQTSGVRYEQYF
once	TRBD1	TRBJ1-1	TRBV7-2	TGTGCCAGCAGCTGGGACAGGGGGACTGAAGCTTTTTTT	CASSWDRGTEAFF
.	.	TRBJ2-5	TRBV27	TGTGCCAGCAGTTCTACCGGGATTCAAGAGACCCAGTACTTC	CASSSTGIQETQYF
.	TRBD1	TRBJ1-2	TRBV7-8	TGTGCCAGCAGCTTAGCAGCCCGACAGGGGAGAGGCTACACCTTC	CASSLAARQGRGYTF
.	.	TRBJ1-6	TRBV7-9	TGTGCCAGCAGCCTCCGGGGGGATTCACCCCTCCACTTT	CASSLRGDSPLHF
.	.	TRBJ1-1	TRBV7-9	TGTGCCAGCAGCTTAGGACGGGGGTCCGCTGAAGCTTTCTTT	CASSLGRGSAEAFF
.	TRBD1	TRBJ2-7	TRBV7-3	TGTGCCAGCAGCAACGGACAGGGGGATGTGTACGAGCAGTACTTC	CASSNGQGDVYEQYF
.	.	TRBJ1-1	TRBV9	TGTGCCAGCAGCCGGGACACCGACACTGAAGCTTTCTTT	CASSRDTDTEAFF
few	.	TRBJ2-1	TRBV4-3	TGCGCCAGCAGCCAAGATTGGACGGGAATTACCTACAATGAGCAGTTCTTC	CASSQDWTGITYNEQFF
.	TRBD2	TRBJ2-7	TRBV28	TGTGCCAGCAGTTTGAGAGCGGGAGGGCCTTACGAGCAGTACTTC	CASSLRAGGPYEQYF
.	TRBD2	TRBJ2-7	TRBV13	TGTGCCAGCAGGGGAACTAGCGGGAGCTCCTACGAGCAGTACTTC	CASRGTSGSSYEQYF
.	.	TRBJ2-7	TRBV29-1	TGCAGCGTTCACGGAGAACATACCTTCGAGCAGTACTTC	CSVHGEHTFEQYF
.	TRBD2	TRBJ2-1	TRBV10-3	TGTGCCATCAGTAAAACTAGCGGGGGCGCTACCTACAATGAGCAGTTCTTC	CAISKTSGGATYNEQFF
.	.	TRBJ2-7	TRBV7-2	TGTGCCAGCAGCACGCAAGCGGCGGACGAGCAGTACTTC	CASSTQAADEQYF
.	.	TRBJ1-6	TRBV7-2	TGTGCCAGCAGCTTAGGGGACAACAGGGTGGGACCCCTCCACTTT	CASSLGDNRVGPLHF
.	.	TRBJ2-2	TRBV29-1	TGCAGCGCGCCTAGGTTATCCGGGGAGCTGTTTTTT	CSAPRLSGELFF
.	.	TRBJ2-2	TRBV30	TGTGCCTGGAGTGTACTCCGGTCGAACACCGGGGAGCTGTTTTTT	CAWSVLRSNTGELFF
.	.	TRBJ2-7	TRBV5-1	TGCGCCAGCAGCTTGGAGGACAGAACCTACGAGCAGTACTTC	CASSLEDRTYEQYF
few	.	TRBJ2-1	TRBV2	TGTGCCAGCAGCTTTTACTACAATGAGCAGTTCTTC	CASSFYYNEQFF
.	.	TRBJ2-2	TRBV27	TGTGCCAGCAGTTTAGGCCCAAACACCGGGGAGCTGTTTTTT	CASSLGPNTGELFF
.	TRBD2	TRBJ2-3	TRBV7-3	TGTGCCAGCAGCGACATAGCGGGAGCGACAGATACGCAGTATTTT	CASSDIAGATDTQYF